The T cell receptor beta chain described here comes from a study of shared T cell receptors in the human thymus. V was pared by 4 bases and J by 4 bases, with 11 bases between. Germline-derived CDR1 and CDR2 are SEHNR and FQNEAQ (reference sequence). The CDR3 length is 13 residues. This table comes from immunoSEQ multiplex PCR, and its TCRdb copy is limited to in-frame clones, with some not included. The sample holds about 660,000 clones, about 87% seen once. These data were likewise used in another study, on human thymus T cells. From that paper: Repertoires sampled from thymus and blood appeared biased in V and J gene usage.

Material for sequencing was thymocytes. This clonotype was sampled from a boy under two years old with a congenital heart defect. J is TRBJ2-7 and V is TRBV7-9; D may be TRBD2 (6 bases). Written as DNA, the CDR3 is TGTGCCAGCAGCTATGTGGCGGGATACGAGCAGTACTTC. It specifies CASSYVAGYEQYF.